The clone carrying this T cell receptor (beta chain) has just a few counts. Its target is unknown. Amplified regions were TCR beta CDR3 sequences from RNA transcripts. RT-PCR in the first round (using the HTBI primer set) targeted the TCR CDR3. MiXCR, run by TCRdb on the multiplex PCR reads, gives a single entry per CDR3 protein. Counted here are hundreds of thousands of distinct CDR3 sequences, 15% to 17% occurring once; the ten biggest clones make up 11% to 15%. The sample belongs to a study of T cells in Graves' hyperthyroidism and ophthalmopathy. Notes on the study in general: Ophthalmopathy was told apart from stable hyperthyroidism by a 13 V-J model.

For Graves' hyperthyroidism to be stable, ophthalmopathy could not progress within 18 months. Fresh peripheral blood, about 9.9 ml, yielded the PBMCs. Sequencing was performed on blood. The receptor was isolated from a woman in her late teens or twenties with Graves' hyperthyroidism.

The CDR3 bases are TGCAGTGCTTCCAGTGGAGGGGATCATGTTTGGGACACCATATATTTT. Protein product: CSASSGGDHVWDTIYF. V gene TRBV20-1 combines with J gene TRBJ1-3; maybe TRBD1 (5 bases). In germline, CDR1 is DFQATT, CDR2 SNEGSKA (reference sequence). The CDR3 length is 16 residues. Between the trimmed V and J ends, which lost 5 bases and 8 bases, there was a span of 25 bases.